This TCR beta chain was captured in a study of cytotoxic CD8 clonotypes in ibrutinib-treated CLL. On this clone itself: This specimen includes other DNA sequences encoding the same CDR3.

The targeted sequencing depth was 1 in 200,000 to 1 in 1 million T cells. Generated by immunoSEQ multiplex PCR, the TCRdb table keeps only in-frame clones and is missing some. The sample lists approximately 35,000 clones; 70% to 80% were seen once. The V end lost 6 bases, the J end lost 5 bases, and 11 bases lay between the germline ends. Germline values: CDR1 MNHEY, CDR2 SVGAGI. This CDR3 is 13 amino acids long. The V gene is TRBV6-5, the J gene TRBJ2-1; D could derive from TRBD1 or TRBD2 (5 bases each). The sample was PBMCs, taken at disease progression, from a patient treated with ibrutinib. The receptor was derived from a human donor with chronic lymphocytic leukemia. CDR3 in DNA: TGTGCCAGCAGATGGGGGACCGACAATGAGCAGTTCTTC. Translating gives CASRWGTDNEQFF.